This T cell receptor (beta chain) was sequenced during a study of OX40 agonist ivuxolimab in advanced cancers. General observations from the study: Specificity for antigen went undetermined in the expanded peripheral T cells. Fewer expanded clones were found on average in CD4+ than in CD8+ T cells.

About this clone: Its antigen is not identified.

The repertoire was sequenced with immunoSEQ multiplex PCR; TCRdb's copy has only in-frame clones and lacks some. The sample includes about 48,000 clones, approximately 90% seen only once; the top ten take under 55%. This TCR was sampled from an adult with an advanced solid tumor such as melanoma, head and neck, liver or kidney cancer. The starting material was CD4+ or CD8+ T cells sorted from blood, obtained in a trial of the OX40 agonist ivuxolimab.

Written as DNA, the CDR3 is TGTGCCAGCAGCCTCCACAATGAGCAGTTCTTC. Its protein product is CASSLHNEQFF. V is TRBV7-2 and J is TRBJ2-1; no clear D. The V and J ends lost 5 bases and 5 bases respectively, with 4 bases between them. From germline, CDR1 is SGHTA and CDR2 FQGNSA. This CDR3 spans 11 amino acids.